The present entry profiles one TCR beta chain with its context. The data were obtained in a study of blood T cell repertoires in COVID-19. Looking at the study overall: From the United States, Italy and Spain came samples of acute and convalescent COVID-19. Sample material is recorded as cDNA or gDNA derived from T cells, B-cell-depleted T cells, or PBMCs.

Methods used by the authors: The assay estimated nucleated cells by amplifying reference gene primers. TCRdb's copy holds only in-frame clones and misses some; the assay was immunoSEQ multiplex PCR. The DNA gave D and trimming, while V, J and clone size come from that table. The data show more than 200,000 clones, 87% seen once. CDR1 SGHRS and CDR2 YFSETQ come from the germline V gene. With 0 bases removed from V and 6 bases from J, the gap between germline ends came to 12 bases. The CDR3 loop spans 14 amino acids. The sequencing input was peripheral blood. The chain links TRBV5-1 to TRBJ1-2, with unresolved D. The clonotype originates from a man younger than 35 with active or convalescent COVID-19. The CDR3 loop reads CASSLDSSGDGYTF. DNA of the CDR3: TGCGCCAGCAGCTTGGATTCCTCCGGGGATGGCTACACCTTC.